This T cell receptor beta chain originates from a study of tumor-infiltrating lymphocytes in primary liver carcinoma (dated by TCRdb to the late 2010s). Concerning the study at large: Of the five patients, three men and two women aged 30 to 69 years, four had hepatocellular carcinoma and one had combined HCC and intrahepatic cholangiocarcinoma. Tumors of the five patients were stage T1-T3 N0M0 with maximum diameters of 4.2 to 10 cm. Roughly 3.5 to 7.5 million productive TCRbeta reads were obtained per sample, and no significant difference in read depth was found between tissue types. TCRbeta repertoire sequencing, expression microarrays and whole-exome sequencing were combined in the study across five regions of each liver tumor, with adjacent normal tissue and blood also included. A total of roughly 35 specimens from 5 patients, comprising some 25 tumor regions, 5 adjacent noncancerous liver tissues and 5 peripheral blood samples, were covered by TCRbeta repertoire sequencing. High reproducibility was observed for the technical replicate repertoires, with mean shared-clone rates roughly 0.89 and correlation coefficients above 0.95. Points the paper makes about the study in general: The study included only five patients, and the authors note findings should be validated in a larger study. Only the TCR beta chain was sequenced, so true repertoire diversity is likely underestimated because unpaired alpha chains were not captured. A significantly larger repertoire fraction was made up by the top 250 clones in tumors than in blood (p = 0.039). Bulk unsorted samples precluded comparing CD4+ and CD8+ T cell repertoires. Repertoire overlap was higher between tumor regions (mean about 36%) than tumor-adjacent (approximately 17%) or tumor-blood (approximately 14%) pairs, consistent with antigen-driven expansion.

Without any cell sorting, total RNA and DNA were co-extracted from approximately 22-30 mg of bulk tissue using the AllPrep DNA/RNA mini kit. Between late 2015 and March 2016, five patients in China with histopathologically diagnosed primary liver carcinoma had their tumors surgically resected. Chronic HBV infection was present in the patients, and the patients were treatment-naive at sampling. Each fresh piece of tumor and adjacent tissue was cut in two, with one half stored in RNAlater at -80 degrees C and the other half sent for histology. Using a constant-region primer and ProtoScript II reverse transcriptase, TCRbeta-specific cDNA was reverse-transcribed from 500 ng total RNA. The TCRbeta libraries were prepared through three rounds of nested multiplex PCR following a slightly modified ARM-PCR procedure. Sample barcodes and Illumina adapters were added in a final 25-cycle PCR with Deep VentR polymerase. Before sequencing, amplicons between 200 and 500 bp were purified from gel using a QIAquick gel extraction kit. TCRbeta amplicons were sequenced on an Illumina HiSeq 2500 with 250-bp paired-end reads. The study's own analysis went as follows. To recover full CDR3 sequences, reads were quality-trimmed using Trimmomatic v0.33 and paired reads were then merged using FLASH v1.2.11. V, D and J germline segments were assigned to the rearranged TCRbeta sequences by MiGEC v1.2.1b. Clonotype statistics and Shannon-Wiener diversity indices were calculated with VDJtools v1.0.0. Except for diversity analysis, only each sample's 250 most abundant clonotypes were used in subsequent analyses to reduce sampling bias. TCRdb trimmed public reads at Q25 via fastp, called clones via MiXCR and kept in-frame beta chains. Every distinct CDR3 protein forms one entry, paired with its most common genes and DNA. In this record, the V and J calls reflect TCRdb's handling and not the investigators' own analysis. In this sample the table shows 80,000 to 100,000 distinct CDR3 sequences, less than 70% of which occur a single time. About 27% of the sample belongs to the ten largest clones.

The table lists this clonotype with a count of one. Its antigen target is currently unknown. At one end, the junction sequence differs from germline, possibly due to a read error. Sequencing used tumor-adjacent normal liver tissue. The sequence was obtained from a man aged 40-55 years with primary liver carcinoma and hepatitis B virus infection.

Read as DNA, the sequence is TGCGCCAGCAGCCGCAGGGGAAATAGTTCACCCCTCCACTTT. This encodes CASSRRGNSSPLHF. The rearrangement joined TRBV11-1 to TRBJ1-6; the D gene is possibly TRBD1, with 6 bases matching. CDR1 SGHAT and CDR2 FQDESV were looked up in the germline V gene (reference sequence). The CDR3 contains 14 residues, cysteine and phenylalanine counted. This entry keeps only the CDR3 DNA: 42 bases, framed from base 1. Supplemented by the reference TRBV11-1 and TRBJ1-6 proteins around the CDR3, the complete variable domain is EAEVAQSPRYKITEKSQAVAFWCDPISGHATLYWYRQILGQGPELLVQFQDESVVDDSQLPKDRFSAERLKGVDSTLKIQPAELGDSAMYLCASSRRGNSSPLHFGNGTRLTVT.